The rows below give T cell receptor beta chains drawn from one sample of a study of T cells in Graves' hyperthyroidism and ophthalmopathy. One entry per CDR3 protein results from TCRdb running MiXCR on the multiplex PCR reads. Of hundreds of thousands of distinct CDR3 sequences listed, about 35% are singletons. The sequenced sample was blood. The receptors were gathered from a middle-aged woman with Graves' hyperthyroidism. The CDR3 runs from the conserved cysteine through the conserved F or W. A D gene is named only where the DNA matches it firmly. Size tells how often a clone was seen (once, few, many) or the class of an expanded clone, and some rows leave it out.

>TRBD1|TRBJ2-2|many|TRBV7-2
TGTGCCAGCAGCTTAGCGACAGGGGCGAACACCGGGGAGCTGTTTTTT
CASSLATGANTGELFF
>.|TRBJ2-7|.|TRBV5-1
TGCGCCAGCAGCGGTGGGGGACTTAGCAACGAGCAGTACTTC
CASSGGGLSNEQYF
>.|TRBJ1-5|few|TRBV10-3
TGTGCCAGCAGGCCTTATCAGGGGCAAAGCAATCAGCCCCAGCATTTT
CASRPYQGQSNQPQHF
>.|TRBJ1-6|.|TRBV6-5
TGTGCCAGCAGTTACCGACAGCACCTCTCCTATAATTCACCCCTCCACTTT
CASSYRQHLSYNSPLHF
>.|TRBJ1-1|.|TRBV27
TGTGCCAGCACCCGATATACTGGTATGAACACTGAAGCTTTCTTT
CASTRYTGMNTEAFF
>TRBD1|TRBJ1-6|many|TRBV12-3/TRBV12-4
TGTGCCAGCAGTTCGGACAGGGCACCAGGGGCACCCCTCCACTTT
CASSSDRAPGAPLHF
>.|TRBJ2-7|.|TRBV2
TGTGCCAGCAGTGATTTAGCCAAAAACATTCAGCACTTC
CASSDLAKNIQHF
>.|TRBJ1-5|.|TRBV6-2/TRBV6-3
TGTGCCAGCAGTTACGAAGGACTAGGCAATCAGCCCCAGCATTTT
CASSYEGLGNQPQHF
>.|TRBJ1-1|.|TRBV7-9
TGTGCCAGCAGCCCGGGATCTCCTGAAGCTTTCTTT
CASSPGSPEAFF
>.|TRBJ1-2|once|TRBV28
TGTGCCAGCAGTTCACGGACTCAGGTCTGGGGCTACACCTTC
CASSSRTQVWGYTF
>.|TRBJ2-2|many|TRBV29-1
TGCAGCGTTGAGGGGATACCGGGGACCGGGGAGCTGTTTTTT
CSVEGIPGTGELFF
>TRBD1|TRBJ2-6|once|TRBV7-9
TGTGCCAGCAGCCCTGGGGACAGGGCTAACGTCCTGACTTTC
CASSPGDRANVLTF
>.|TRBJ2-7|many|TRBV29-1
TGCAGCGTTGAGTTTGGCGGATCTACCTACGAGCAGTACTTC
CSVEFGGSTYEQYF
>.|TRBJ1-2|many|TRBV5-1
TGCGCCAGCAGCTCGGACTCTCAGGGGCACTATGGCTACACCTTC
CASSSDSQGHYGYTF
>.|TRBJ2-7|.|TRBV7-8
TGTGCCAGCAACCAACATCAGAACCCCTTGTTGCAGTACTTC
CASNQHQNPLLQYF
>.|TRBJ2-2|.|TRBV12-3/TRBV12-4
TGTGCCAGCAGTTTAGTCCCGGGACCGGGGTTATCGTACACCGGGGAGCTGTTTTTT
CASSLVPGPGLSYTGELFF
>TRBD2|TRBJ2-7|many|TRBV7-9
TGTGCCAGCAGCTTAGTCGGACTAGGCTACGAGCAGTACTTC
CASSLVGLGYEQYF
>TRBD2|TRBJ2-2|many|TRBV19
TGTGCCAGTAGTATCGAGCGGGAGGGACACACCGGGGAGCTGTTTTTT
CASSIEREGHTGELFF
>TRBD2|TRBJ2-5|many|TRBV6-5
TGTGCCAGCAGTTGGACGGGAGGGCCTCAGGAGACCCAGTACTTC
CASSWTGGPQETQYF
>.|TRBJ1-2|.|TRBV12-3/TRBV12-4
TGTGCCAGCAGTGCCCAGGGTGCTAACTATGGCTACACCTTC
CASSAQGANYGYTF
>.|TRBJ1-2|many|TRBV12-3/TRBV12-4
TGTGCCAGCAGTTCCGGACCCCAAAGAAGCTATGGCTACACCTTC
CASSSGPQRSYGYTF
>.|TRBJ1-5|.|TRBV28
TGTGCCAGCAGTTCCCCGACAGGCAATCAGCCCCAGCATTTT
CASSSPTGNQPQHF
>.|TRBJ1-5|few|TRBV4-3
TGCGCCAGCAGCCAAGACAGTCACAATCAGCCCCAGCATTTT
CASSQDSHNQPQHF
>.|TRBJ2-7|.|TRBV2
TGTGCCAGCAGAGCCCCGTATTCCGAGCAGTACTTC
CASRAPYSEQYF
>.|TRBJ2-5|few|TRBV7-2
TGTGCCAGCAGCTTAGAATCCCGGTTCCAAGAGACCCAGTACTTC
CASSLESRFQETQYF
>.|TRBJ1-2|many|TRBV9
TGTGCCAGCAGCGTGGACGATCGGTATGGGGGCCACACCTTC
CASSVDDRYGGHTF
>.|TRBJ1-1|many|TRBV10-3
TGTGCCATCGGAGGGACGGAGCACACTGAAGCTTTCTTT
CAIGGTEHTEAFF